This TCR beta chain comes out of a study of T cell repertoires in aging, cancer and after chemotherapy. In its sample, this clonotype ranks as large (0.1 to 1%). The template was genomic DNA from peripheral blood, not RNA. A mixed TRB-A/B primer pool amplified rearranged TRB by multiplex touch-down PCR. Each CDR3 protein gets one entry after TCRdb re-called the multiplex PCR reads with MiXCR. This table has 2,000 to 2,500 distinct CDR3 sequences, just under 20% appearing once. Germline V gene sequence: CDR1 SQVTM, CDR2 ANQGSEA. The V gene lost 4 bases and the J gene lost 0 bases, with 14 bases spanning the gap. The CDR3 has 15 amino acids.

The rearrangement joins TRBV29-1 to TRBJ2-3; D is possibly TRBD2 (6 bases). This receptor was obtained from a human donor with a solid tumor. The specimen sequenced was blood. The CDR3 DNA is TGCAGCGTTGTCGCGGGACTGCCTAGCACAGATACGCAGTATTTT. Residues: CSVVAGLPSTDTQYF.